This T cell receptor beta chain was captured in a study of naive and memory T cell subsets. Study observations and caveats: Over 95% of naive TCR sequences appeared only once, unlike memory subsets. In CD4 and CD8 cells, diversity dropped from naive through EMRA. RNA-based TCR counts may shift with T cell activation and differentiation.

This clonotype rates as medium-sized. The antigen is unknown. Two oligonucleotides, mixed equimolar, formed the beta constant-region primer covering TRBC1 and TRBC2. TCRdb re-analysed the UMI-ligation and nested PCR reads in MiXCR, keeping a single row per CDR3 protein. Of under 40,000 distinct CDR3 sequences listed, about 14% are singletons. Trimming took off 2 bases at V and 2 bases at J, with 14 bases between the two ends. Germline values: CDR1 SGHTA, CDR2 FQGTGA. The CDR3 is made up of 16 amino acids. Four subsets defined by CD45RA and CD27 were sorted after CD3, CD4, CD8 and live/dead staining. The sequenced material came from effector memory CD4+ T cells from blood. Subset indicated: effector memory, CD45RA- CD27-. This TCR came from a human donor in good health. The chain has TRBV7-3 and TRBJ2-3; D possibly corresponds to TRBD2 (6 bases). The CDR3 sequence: CASSLGSAGYTDTQYF. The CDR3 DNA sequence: TGTGCCAGCAGCTTAGGGAGCGCGGGGTACACAGATACGCAGTATTTT. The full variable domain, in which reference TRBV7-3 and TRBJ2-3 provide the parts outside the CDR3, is GAGVSQTPSNKVTEKGKYVELRCDPISGHTALYWYRQSLGQGPEFLIYFQGTGAADDSGLPNDRFFAVRPEGSVSTLKIQRTERGDSAVYLCASSLGSAGYTDTQYFGPGTRLTVL.